The following is a T cell receptor beta chain sequence with its context. Its specificity is unknown. The data were obtained in a study of blood T cells in healthy people across ages. Points from the study as a whole: Diversity was higher, and naive CD4+ cells more numerous, in long-lived donors than in aged donors. Observed TCR beta diversity per million T cells went down as age went up. This fall followed a roughly linear course with age.

Through a sample-barcoded 5' primer and a J-beta primer mix, a second PCR was run for roughly 6 to 12 cycles. Using its own MiXCR run on the 5' RACE reads, TCRdb lists one record per CDR3 protein. Of about 1,000,000 distinct CDR3 sequences listed, over 35% are singletons. The V segment lost 3 bases and the J segment 5 bases; nucleotides outside the gene matches: 8. Germline V lookup: CDR1 SGHRS, CDR2 YFSETQ. This CDR3 spans 16 amino acids. Sequencing was done on a sample of blood. V and J are TRBV5-1 and TRBJ2-1, with TRBD2 matching over 10 bases. This TCR derives from a woman aged 55-69 years in good health. CDR3 bases: TGCGCCAGCAGCTCGGGACTAGCGTTTGGGGACAATGAGCAGTTCTTC. Translated, it gives CASSSGLAFGDNEQFF.